This is a list of T cell receptor beta chains from one sample in a study of OX40 agonist ivuxolimab in advanced cancers. Assay used: immunoSEQ multiplex PCR; TCRdb lists only in-frame clones, some missing. The sample comprises 95,000 to 150,000 clones, 93% of which are singletons, and more than 0.15% rests with the top ten. The starting material was CD4+ or CD8+ T cells sorted from blood, obtained in a trial of the OX40 agonist ivuxolimab. The receptors were gathered from an adult with an advanced solid tumor such as melanoma, head and neck, liver or kidney cancer. The CDR3 runs from the conserved cysteine through the conserved F or W. The D gene is left open where the match is weak. Clone size is stated in some rows and not others, as once, few, many or a class when expanded.

>TRBJ1-4|14|TRBV23-1|NA|TRBD1
TGCGCCGTCGTCTCGGACAGGGGAGTTGAAAAACTGTTTTTT
CAVVSDRGVEKLFF
>TRBJ2-1|17|TRBV11-2|NA|NA
TGTGCCAGCAGCTTAATCGGTGGGGCCGAGGCCTACAATGAGCAGTTCTTC
CASSLIGGAEAYNEQFF
>TRBJ2-3|12|TRBV2|NA|NA
TGTGCCAGCGGACCCTCCGCAGATACGCAGTATTTT
CASGPSADTQYF
>TRBJ2-7|11|TRBV7-2|NA|NA
TGTGCCAGCAGCCGTGCATACGAGCAGTACTTC
CASSRAYEQYF
>TRBJ1-4|15|TRBV18|NA|TRBD1
TGTGCCAGCTCTTTAGGACAGGGGGCCATGGAAAAACTGTTTTTT
CASSLGQGAMEKLFF
>TRBJ1-3|12|TRBV25-1|NA|NA
TGTCCCGGGACCGACTCTGGAAACACCATATATTTT
CPGTDSGNTIYF
>TRBJ2-7|15|TRBV7-8|NA|TRBD2
TGTGCCAGCAGCTTAGTGGCTAGCGGGACCTACGAGCAGTACTTC
CASSLVASGTYEQYF
>TRBJ2-7|16|TRBV28|NA|TRBD2
TGTGCCAGCAGTTTATGGGCTAGCGGGAGGGCGGACGAGCAGTACTTC
CASSLWASGRADEQYF
>TRBJ2-3|15|TRBV5-8|NA|TRBD2
TGTGCCAGCAGCTTGGTTCTAGCGGACACAGATACGCAGTATTTT
CASSLVLADTDTQYF
>TRBJ2-3|14|TRBV7-9|NA|NA
TGTGCCAGCAGCTTTACCGGGGCTACAGATACGCAGTATTTT
CASSFTGATDTQYF
>TRBJ2-2|14|TRBV27|NA|NA
TGTGCCAGCAGTTTAACTAGACAAGCCGGGGAGCTGTTTTTT
CASSLTRQAGELFF
>TRBJ2-7|12|TRBV15|NA|NA
TGTGCCACCAGTTCGAGCCGGTACGAGCAGTACTTC
CATSSSRYEQYF
>TRBJ2-7|14|TRBV28|NA|NA
TGTGCCAGCAGGCTGAGAAGGGGGTTATACGAGCAGTACTTC
CASRLRRGLYEQYF
>TRBJ2-7|12|TRBV7-2|once|TRBD1
TGTGCCAGCAGCCGAGACAGGGCCTTGCAGTACTTC
CASSRDRALQYF
>TRBJ2-1|14|TRBV11-2|NA|NA
TGTGCCAGCAGCTTAACAAGAATCGTCGGGGAGCAGTTCTTC
CASSLTRIVGEQFF
>TRBJ2-2|15|TRBV7-6|NA|NA
TGTGCCAGCAGCTTAGGGGGACGGGGGACCGGGGAGCTGTTTTTT
CASSLGGRGTGELFF
>TRBJ1-4|14|TRBV28|NA|TRBD1
TGTGCCAGCAGGACCGGGACAGGGGACGAAAAACTGTTTTTT
CASRTGTGDEKLFF
>TRBJ2-7|14|TRBV6-6|once|NA
TGTGCCAGCAGTTACTCGGAGGGAATCTACGAGCAGTACTTC
CASSYSEGIYEQYF
>TRBJ2-2|14|TRBV30|NA|NA
TGTGCCTGGGTCCTCCCCCCGGGTACCGGGGAGCTGTTTTTT
CAWVLPPGTGELFF
>TRBJ1-1|14|TRBV5-1|NA|NA
TGCGCCAGCAGCTCTGAAGCGGGGACGACTGAAGCTTTCTTT
CASSSEAGTTEAFF
>TRBJ2-5|15|TRBV7-2|NA|TRBD1
TGTGCCAGCACGAATCCCGGGACAGGCCAAGAGACCCAGTACTTC
CASTNPGTGQETQYF
>TRBJ2-6|14|TRBV28|NA|NA
TGTGCCAGCAGTTCCTCCTCTGGGGCCAACGTCCTGACTTTC
CASSSSSGANVLTF
>TRBJ2-7|17|TRBV28|NA|NA
TGTGCCAGCAGTCCCTCGGGTCTTGGGACTTTCTCCTACGAGCAGTACTTC
CASSPSGLGTFSYEQYF
>TRBJ1-1|15|TRBV28|NA|TRBD1
TGTGCAACTTGGACAGGTTACCCGGGACCCACTGAAGCTTTCTTT
CATWTGYPGPTEAFF
>TRBJ2-5|15|TRBV7-2|NA|TRBD2
TGTGCCAGCAGCTGGGCTAGCGGGCCTCAAGAGACCCAGTACTTC
CASSWASGPQETQYF
>TRBJ2-2|13|TRBV2|NA|TRBD1
TGTGCCAGCAGGAGACAGGGGACCGGGGAGCTGTTTTTT
CASRRQGTGELFF
>TRBJ2-5|15|TRBV5-4|NA|NA
TGTGCCAGCAGCTTATCTCAGGGGAGGCAAGAGACTCAGTACTTC
CASSLSQGRQETQYF
>TRBJ1-4|15|TRBV6-1|NA|NA
TGTGCCAGCAGTGAAATACAAACAGCCTTTGAAAAACTGTTTTTT
CASSEIQTAFEKLFF
>TRBJ2-1|15|TRBV28|NA|TRBD2
TGTGCCAGCAGTGTTACTAGCGGGAGGGCCTATGAGCAGTTCTTC
CASSVTSGRAYEQFF
>TRBJ2-5|13|TRBV30|NA|NA
TGTGCCTGGAGTGTTTCTCCCCTGGAGACCCAGTACTTC
CAWSVSPLETQYF
>TRBJ2-1|15|TRBV5-6|NA|NA
TGTGCCAGCAGCTTAAGGACCTATGCTCACAATGAGCAGTTCTTC
CASSLRTYAHNEQFF
>TRBJ2-2|14|TRBV30|few|TRBD1
TGTGCCCGGAGAGGACAGGGAGACACCGGGGAGCTGTTTTTT
CARRGQGDTGELFF
>TRBJ1-5|13|TRBV7-2|NA|NA
TGTGCCAGCAGCTTAACTGGGAATCAGCCCCAGCATTTT
CASSLTGNQPQHF
>TRBJ2-1|16|TRBV28|NA|TRBD2
TGTGCCAGCAGTAATAGCGGGACGAGCTCCTACAATGAGCAGTTCTTC
CASSNSGTSSYNEQFF
>TRBJ1-1|14|TRBV19|NA|NA
TGTGCCAGTAGTAAAGGGATTCCGAACACTGAAGCTTTCTTT
CASSKGIPNTEAFF
>TRBJ2-3|12|TRBV11-2|NA|NA
TGTGCCAGTGTTAGCAGCGGGGATACGCAGTATTTT
CASVSSGDTQYF
>TRBJ1-4|13|TRBV18|NA|TRBD1
TGTGCCAGCTCCGCCGGGACAGGGGAAAAACTGTTTTTT
CASSAGTGEKLFF
>TRBJ2-7|15|TRBV6-4|NA|TRBD2
TGTGCCAGCGGAGATGGAGGGAGGGTCTCCTACGAGCAGTACTTC
CASGDGGRVSYEQYF
>TRBJ2-5|14|TRBV28|NA|NA
TGTGCCAGCAGTTTGTCGGAGCGCCAAGAGACCCAGTACTTC
CASSLSERQETQYF
>TRBJ2-1|16|TRBV19|NA|TRBD2
TGTGCCAGTAGTACCTTAGCGGGAGGGCATAGGGATGAGCAGTTCTTC
CASSTLAGGHRDEQFF
>TRBJ1-5|13|TRBV30|NA|NA
TGTGCCTGGAGTAGGTCCCTTAATCAGCCCCAGCATTTT
CAWSRSLNQPQHF
>TRBJ2-1|11|TRBV7-8|once|NA
TGTGCCAGCAGCTCTAACAATGAGCAGTTCTTC
CASSSNNEQFF
>TRBJ2-7|15|TRBV7-2|NA|TRBD1
TGTGCCAGCAGCTTAGTTGGGCAGGGGGCCTACGAGCAGTACTTC
CASSLVGQGAYEQYF
>TRBJ1-3|20|TRBV1|few|NA
TGCACCAGCAGCCAAGCAAGGGGGGGACAGAAACCATCGGCTGGAAACACCATATATTTT
CTSSQARGGQKPSAGNTIYF
>TRBJ1-5|16|TRBV7-2|NA|TRBD1
TGTGCCAGCAGCTTAGGGGACAGGGGGCTCGATCAGCCCCAGCATTTT
CASSLGDRGLDQPQHF
>TRBJ2-7|14|TRBV7-8|NA|NA
TGTGCCAGCAGCTTAATCCAGGGTACCTACGAGCAGTACTTC
CASSLIQGTYEQYF
>TRBJ2-2|18|TRBV5-5|NA|TRBD2
TGTGCCAGCAGCCGCGGACTAGCGGGATTAGCTTGGCCCGGGGAGCTGTTTTTT
CASSRGLAGLAWPGELFF
>TRBJ1-1|14|TRBV21-1|NA|NA
TGTGCCAGCAGTACCGACAGTGTCAACACTGAAGCTTTCTTT
CASSTDSVNTEAFF
>TRBJ2-2|18|TRBV19|NA|TRBD2
TGTGCCAGTAGTATACCCCCCTCAGGACTAGCGAGGACCGGGGAGCTGTTTTTT
CASSIPPSGLARTGELFF
>TRBJ1-1|12|TRBV27|NA|TRBD1
TGTGCCCCCAGGGGGGGGCGGACTGAAGCTTTCTTT
CAPRGGRTEAFF
>TRBJ1-1|15|TRBV4-2|NA|NA
TGTGCCAGCAGCCCAGATGGGGGGGGGAACACTGAAGCTTTCTTT
CASSPDGGGNTEAFF
>TRBJ1-5|15|TRBV7-2|NA|NA
TGTGCCAGCAGCCCGGACAGCCATAGCAATCAGCCCCAGCATTTT
CASSPDSHSNQPQHF
>TRBJ1-2|16|TRBV4-1|NA|NA
TGCGCCAGCAGCCAGGTCTCAGGCGAAGCTAACTATGGCTACACCTTC
CASSQVSGEANYGYTF
>TRBJ2-7|16|TRBV4-1|NA|TRBD2
TGCGCCAGCAGCCAAACCGGGACTAGCGGGAACCACGAGCAGTACTTC
CASSQTGTSGNHEQYF
>TRBJ2-5|11|TRBV5-6|NA|NA
TGTGCCAGCAGCTTCCAAGAGACCCAGTACTTC
CASSFQETQYF
>TRBJ2-5|15|TRBV7-2|NA|NA
TGTGCCAGCAGCTTAGGGTCGCTGATGCAGGAGACCCAGTACTTC
CASSLGSLMQETQYF
>TRBJ2-4|16|TRBV28|once|TRBD1
TGTGCCAGCAGTTTATCAGGGGGTGTAGCCAAAAACATTCAGTACTTC
CASSLSGGVAKNIQYF
>TRBJ2-2|16|TRBV7-2|NA|TRBD1
TGTGCCAGCAGCTCCCGGGACAGGGGGGTCACCGGGGAGCTGTTTTTT
CASSSRDRGVTGELFF